Below are 30 T cell receptor beta chains sequenced from a single sample in a study of T cells in Graves' hyperthyroidism and ophthalmopathy. Regions amplified from RNA transcripts were the TCR beta CDR3 regions. The study used the HTBI primer set for a first-round RT-PCR of the TCR CDR3. MiXCR was run by TCRdb on the multiplex PCR reads, yielding one entry per CDR3 protein. The profile covers around 300,000 distinct CDR3 sequences, with roughly 15% appearing a single time and 7.8% taken by the ten largest. The specimen was blood. These receptors were obtained from a woman in her thirties with Graves' hyperthyroidism that later progressed to Graves' ophthalmopathy.

CDR3 region: CASSLQQGARETQYF. CDR3 nucleotides: TGTGCCAGCAGTTTGCAACAGGGGGCGCGGGAGACCCAGTACTTC. The chain is built from TRBV7-3 and TRBJ2-5, with TRBD1 identical over 9 bases. Germline trimming cut 6 bases from V and 5 bases from J; bases unmatched to any gene: 10. The CDR3 runs to 15 residues. The germline V gene encodes CDR1 SGHTA and CDR2 FQGTGA.

This clonotype was counted ten times or more. V usage is TRBV28 and J usage is TRBJ1-2, with D possibly being TRBD1 (5 bases). CDR1 is MDHEN, CDR2 SYDVKM, per germline. The CDR3 totals 17 residues. V was pared by 11 bases and J by 2 bases, with 27 bases between. The CDR3 sequence: CAVHPDVNRGRNYGYTF. The CDR3 DNA follows: TGTGCCGTCCACCCGGATGTGAATAGGGGACGGAACTATGGCTACACCTTC.

This clonotype was seen a few times. V gene TRBV4-1 combines with J gene TRBJ2-2; D might be TRBD1 (6 bases). Trimming stripped 0 bases from V and 0 bases from J, with 14 bases between. In germline, CDR1 is MGHRA, CDR2 YSYEKL. The CDR3 runs 18 residues. CDR3 protein: CASSQEVRGLSNTGELFF. The DNA for the CDR3 is TGCGCCAGCAGCCAAGAAGTGAGGGGGTTGTCGAACACCGGGGAGCTGTTTTTT.

This chain links TRBV7-9 with TRBJ1-4, with D possibly matching TRBD1 (6 bases). CDR1 SEHNR and CDR2 FQNEAQ come from the germline V gene (reference sequence). The CDR3 consists of 15 residues. Trimming removed 5 bases at V and 3 bases at J, with 13 bases between. The CDR3 bases are TGTGCCAGCAGCCAAGGGCAGGGGTCTAATGAAAAACTGTTTTTT. Protein sequence: CASSQGQGSNEKLFF.

This clonotype appeared many times. The chain carries TRBV3-1 and TRBJ2-1; 12 bases match TRBD2. This CDR3 contains 18 residues. CDR1 LGHDT and CDR2 YNNKEL come from the germline V gene (reference sequence). Trimming at V came to 0 bases and at J to 8 bases, leaving 11 bases not matched to a gene. The CDR3 nucleotides read TGTGCCAGCAGCCAAGAGCTGCTAGCGGGAGGGCCAATGGATGAGCAGTTCTTC. Translated: CASSQELLAGGPMDEQFF.

As regards this clonotype: This may stem from a read error, because a much larger clone lies one nucleotide away. The rearrangement links TRBV6-1 to TRBJ1-2; TRBD1 agrees at 9 bases. V shed 6 bases and J 7 bases; nucleotides not matched to a gene: 9. This CDR3 is 14 amino acids long. Germline V CDR1 and CDR2: MNHNS, SASEGT. In nucleotides, the CDR3 is TGTGCCAGCAGAGTGGGACAGGGAGGGAGTGGCTACACCTTC. Translated, it gives CASRVGQGGSGYTF.

This clonotype showed up many times. This chain joins TRBV7-6 and TRBJ2-7, with unresolved D. Between the trimmed V and J ends, which lost 3 bases and 3 bases, there was a span of 12 bases. In germline, CDR1 is SGHVS, CDR2 FNYEAQ. CDR3 length: 14 residues. The CDR3 spells CASSLHDPDYEQYF. CDR3 nucleotide sequence: TGTGCCAGCAGCTTGCACGACCCCGACTACGAGCAGTACTTC.

This clonotype came up many times. This chain connects TRBV2 to TRBJ2-1; D not certain. This CDR3 contains 11 residues. With 6 bases removed from V and 2 bases from J, the gap between germline ends came to 2 bases. CDR1 and CDR2 from the germline V gene are SNHLY and FYNNEI. This CDR3 is CASRTYNEQFF. CDR3 nucleotide sequence: TGTGCCAGCAGAACCTACAATGAGCAGTTCTTC.

This clonotype was observed many times. The V and J genes are TRBV20-1 and TRBJ1-4; D is undetermined. Trimming removed 5 bases from V and 0 bases from J, with 16 bases in between. The CDR3 extends over 16 amino acids. Germline V gene lookup returns CDR1 DFQATT and CDR2 SNEGSKA (reference sequence). The CDR3: CSAQTHHRATNEKLFF. In DNA form, the CDR3 reads TGCAGTGCTCAGACTCATCACAGAGCAACTAATGAAAAACTGTTTTTT.

This clonotype was recorded a few times. This chain uses TRBV6-6 with TRBJ2-7; D unclear. Trimming shortened V by 1 base and J by 4 bases, and 14 bases separated the two germline ends. CDR1 and CDR2 (germline): MNHNY, SVGAGI (reference sequence). The CDR3 covers 15 residues. The CDR3 DNA follows: TGTGCCAGCAGTTACTTCTACGGTGGCTTTTACGAGCAGTACTTC. Its translation: CASSYFYGGFYEQYF.

This clonotype was counted ten times or more. This chain links TRBV4-1 with TRBJ1-1, with 9 positions matching TRBD1. V trimming: 1 base; J trimming: 5 bases; junction bases outside the gene matches: 2. CDR3 size: 14 residues. The germline CDR1 and CDR2 sequences are MGHRA and YSYEKL. The CDR3 DNA sequence: TGCGCCAGCAGCCAAGGACAGGGGGATACTGAAGCTTTCTTT. Its protein is CASSQGQGDTEAFF.

This clonotype was counted a few times. The chain has TRBV6-1 and TRBJ2-1; 11 nucleotides line up with TRBD2. J was trimmed by 9 bases and V by 7 bases; bases with no gene match: 5. Germline assignment: CDR1 MNHNS and CDR2 SASEGT. The CDR3 has 13 amino acids. The CDR3 loop reads CASNISGRGEQFF. The CDR3 region has the DNA TGTGCCAGCAATATTAGCGGGAGGGGTGAGCAGTTCTTC.

This clonotype has at least ten counts. This sequence joins TRBV2 and TRBJ2-5, with 8 bases identical to TRBD1. The trim removed 6 bases at V and 1 base at J, leaving 4 bases unmatched. This CDR3 has 14 amino acids. Germline CDR1 SNHLY, CDR2 FYNNEI. The CDR3 DNA follows: TGTGCCAGCAGCTGGACAGGGCCCCAAGAGACCCAGTACTTC. Protein: CASSWTGPQETQYF.

This clonotype appeared a few times. The gene calls are TRBV12-3 or TRBV12-4 and TRBJ2-3; TRBD2 agrees at 8 bases. The CDR3 loop spans 15 amino acids. With V trimmed by 4 bases and J by 2 bases, 5 bases remained unmatched. CDR3 in DNA: TGTGCCAGCAGTTCGCGGGAGGACGTCACAGATACGCAGTATTTT. Protein sequence: CASSSREDVTDTQYF.

The table lists this clonotype with many counts. The gene calls are TRBV7-3 and TRBJ2-7; 11 bases line up with TRBD2. The CDR3 covers 13 residues. The V gene's germline CDR1 is SGHTA and CDR2 FQGTGA. The V and J ends lost 5 bases and 5 bases, in that order; junction bases with no gene match: 2. The CDR3 sequence is CASSALAGDEQYF. For the CDR3, the DNA is TGTGCCAGCAGCGCACTAGCGGGAGACGAGCAGTACTTC. The full variable domain, completed using reference TRBV7-3 and TRBJ2-7, is GAGVSQTPSNKVTEKGKYVELRCDPISGHTALYWYRQSLGQGPEFLIYFQGTGAADDSGLPNDRFFAVRPEGSVSTLKIQRTERGDSAVYLCASSALAGDEQYFGPGTRLTVT.

This clonotype has ten or more counts. J is TRBJ2-1 and V is TRBV7-3; D gene unclear. CDR1 is SGHTA and CDR2 is FQGTGA in the germline V gene. Trimming took 0 bases from V and 0 from J, leaving 9 bases between them. CDR3 size: 16 residues. The CDR3 bases are TGTGCCAGCAGCTTAACGGGCGGTAACTCCTACAATGAGCAGTTCTTC. This codes for CASSLTGGNSYNEQFF.

The rearrangement links TRBV27 to TRBJ1-2, with 9 bases identical to TRBD1. CDR1 and CDR2 from the germline V gene are MNHEY and SMNVEV (reference sequence). The CDR3 loop spans 14 amino acids. With 4 bases clipped from V and 5 bases from J, the junction kept 5 bases outside the gene matches. As DNA, the CDR3 is TGTGCCAGCAGTTCGGGACAGGGTGTTTATGGCTACACCTTC. It codes for CASSSGQGVYGYTF.

This clonotype was recorded a few times. J is TRBJ2-1 and V is TRBV19; 8 positions agree with TRBD2. The germline V gene has CDR1 LNHDA and CDR2 SQIVND (reference sequence). CDR3 length: 14 amino acids. J was trimmed by 6 bases and V by 7 bases; bases with no gene match: 8. CDR3 loop: CASKSGSQINEQFF. The CDR3 nucleotides are TGTGCCAGTAAGAGCGGGAGCCAAATCAATGAGCAGTTCTTC.

This clonotype was seen ten or more times. The gene calls are TRBV7-2 and TRBJ1-5; D unresolved. Trimming stripped 5 bases from V and 3 bases from J, with 14 bases between. The CDR3 has 15 residues. Germline CDR1 reads SGHTA; CDR2 reads FQGNSA. Here the CDR3 DNA reads TGTGCCAGCAGCCCTAACAGTTATGACAATCAGCCCCAGCATTTT. Translated, it gives CASSPNSYDNQPQHF.

In this sample, this clonotype turned up many times. V usage is TRBV7-8 and J usage is TRBJ2-1; 7 bases agree with TRBD2. Germline V gives CDR1 SGHVS, CDR2 FQNEAQ. After removal of 2 bases from V and 4 bases from J, the junction contained 5 bases not matched to a gene. The length of the CDR3 is 15 residues. The CDR3 DNA sequence: TGTGCCAGCAGCTTATCAGCGGGGTCGTACAATGAGCAGTTCTTC. This codes for CASSLSAGSYNEQFF. The complete variable domain, with remaining parts taken from reference TRBV7-8 and TRBJ2-1, reads GAGVSQSPRYKVAKRGQDVALRCDPISGHVSLFWYQQALGQGPEFLTYFQNEAQLDKSGLPSDRFFAERPEGSVSTLKIQRTQQEDSAVYLCASSLSAGSYNEQFFGPGTRLTVL.

The table lists this clonotype with a few counts. V is TRBV20-1 and J is TRBJ2-1; D is ambiguous. The V gene's germline CDR1 is DFQATT and CDR2 SNEGSKA (reference sequence). With 4 bases removed from V and 5 bases from J, the gap between germline ends came to 12 bases. The CDR3 covers 13 residues. The CDR3 DNA is TGCAGTGCTACCACTCCACAAAACAATGAGCAGTTCTTC. Protein: CSATTPQNNEQFF.

This clonotype was recorded many times. The CDR3 DNA reads TGTGCCAGCACCGGGGGCACAGATACGCAGTATTTT. Its protein product is CASTGGTDTQYF. This chain uses TRBV18 with TRBJ2-3; possibly TRBD2 for D (5 bases). The CDR3 is made up of 12 amino acids. The V and J ends lost 8 bases and 1 base respectively, with 7 bases between them. Germline V gene sequence: CDR1 KGHSH, CDR2 LQKENI.

This clonotype was observed many times. The CDR3 bases are TGTGCCAGCAGTACCTCCCTGACAGGGTTCTACAATGAGCAGTTCTTC. Its protein is CASSTSLTGFYNEQFF. The V call is TRBV28, the J call TRBJ2-1; 7 positions agree with TRBD1. Germline CDR1 is MDHEN and CDR2 is SYDVKM. CDR3 length: 16 amino acids. V lost 5 bases, J lost 3 bases, and 10 bases stayed unmatched.

This clonotype has at least ten counts. The chain uses TRBV3-1 and TRBJ1-2; D ambiguous. The CDR3 has 15 residues. Germline values: CDR1 LGHDT, CDR2 YNNKEL (reference sequence). V dropped 3 bases and J dropped 0 bases, with 11 bases sitting between them. This CDR3 is CASSQASGANYGYTF. As DNA, the CDR3 is TGTGCCAGCAGCCAGGCCTCGGGAGCTAACTATGGCTACACCTTC.

The gene calls are TRBV19 and TRBJ2-7; maybe TRBD1 (6 bases). Looked up from germline, CDR1 is LNHDA and CDR2 is SQIVND (reference sequence). CDR3 size: 15 residues. Trimming left V 5 bases short and J 4 bases short, with 18 bases between. The CDR3 DNA follows: TGTGCCAGTAGTCCAGTTCCGGGACAAGTATACGAGCAGTACTTC. Its translation is CASSPVPGQVYEQYF.

This clonotype was counted ten times or more. The chain is built from TRBV12-3 or TRBV12-4 and TRBJ2-3, with 8 bases matching TRBD2. Trimming removed 3 bases from V and 4 bases from J; junction bases left unmatched: 15. The CDR3 loop spans 18 amino acids. The CDR3 reads CASSLGGGRSPAADTQYF. The DNA of the CDR3 is TGTGCCAGCAGTTTGGGGGGCGGGAGGTCCCCGGCGGCAGATACGCAGTATTTT.

This clonotype has ten or more counts. The V gene is TRBV6-1, the J gene TRBJ2-1; 13 nucleotides agree with TRBD2. This CDR3 comprises 20 residues. The germline V gene has CDR1 MNHNS and CDR2 SASEGT. The V gene end was trimmed by 4 bases and the J gene end by 1 base; junction bases not matched to a gene: 13. CDR3 sequence: CASSVRLAGGPVGSYNEQFF. DNA of the CDR3: TGTGCCAGCAGTGTGAGACTAGCGGGAGGCCCGGTCGGATCCTACAATGAGCAGTTCTTC.

This clonotype was found many times. This chain links TRBV2 with TRBJ1-4; D ambiguous. CDR3 length: 13 amino acids. Germline loops: CDR1 SNHLY, CDR2 FYNNEI. V gave up 7 bases and J gave up 7 bases, with 13 bases separating them. CDR3 coding DNA: TGTGCCAGCATGCGGCGGAGTGCTGAAAAACTGTTTTTT. It specifies CASMRRSAEKLFF. Drawing the rest from reference TRBV2 and TRBJ1-4, the complete variable domain is EPEVTQTPSHQVTQMGQEVILRCVPISNHLYFYWYRQILGQKVEFLVSFYNNEISEKSEIFDDQFSVERPDGSNFTLKIRSTKLEDSAMYFCASMRRSAEKLFFGSGTQLSVL.

For the CDR3, the DNA is TGTGCCAGCAGTACCACCGGGACACCCCCCTACGAGCAGTACTTC. It is translated as CASSTTGTPPYEQYF. The chain combines TRBV6-2 or TRBV6-3 with TRBJ2-7; perhaps TRBD1 as D (6 bases). V lost 5 bases and J lost 2, with 16 bases in between. Germline CDR1 MNHEY, CDR2 SVGEGT. This CDR3 spans 15 amino acids.

The table lists this clonotype with a few counts. V and J are TRBV27 and TRBJ2-1, with TRBD2 matching 9 bases. J was trimmed by 7 bases and V by 7 bases; bases with no gene match: 8. This CDR3 comprises 14 residues. Germline V gives CDR1 MNHEY, CDR2 SMNVEV (reference sequence). CDR3 region: CASTLLAGNNEQFF. The CDR3 region has the DNA TGTGCCAGCACTCTTCTAGCGGGAAATAATGAGCAGTTCTTC.